These T cell receptor beta chains were read from a single sample in a study of PD-L1 blockade in urothelial cancer. The assay was immunoSEQ multiplex PCR, and TCRdb's table has in-frame clones only and misses some. This table has 65,000 to 80,000 clones, around 84% appearing once. Sequencing was performed on PBMCs, taken around atezolizumab (anti-PD-L1) treatment. The receptors originated from a man between 65 and 85 years old with urothelial cancer. Both conserved end residues are part of each CDR3. Fields, in order: D gene, V gene, clone size, CDR3 length, J gene, CDR3 protein, CDR3 DNA. A D gene is named only where the DNA matches it firmly. The size field is filled for only some rows; it gives once, few, many or a size class.

D gene: TRBD2; V gene: TRBV18; clone size: few; CDR3 length: 14; J gene: TRBJ2-3; CDR3 protein: CASSPGGGTDTQYF; CDR3 DNA: TGTGCCAGCTCACCCGGGGGGGGCACAGATACGCAGTATTTT
D gene: NA; V gene: TRBV18; clone size: NA; CDR3 length: 16; J gene: TRBJ1-1; CDR3 protein: CASSPLSAGMNTEAFF; CDR3 DNA: TGTGCCAGCTCACCACTTTCTGCAGGAATGAACACTGAAGCTTTCTTT
D gene: NA; V gene: TRBV15; clone size: NA; CDR3 length: 13; J gene: TRBJ1-5; CDR3 protein: CATSLWLNQPQHF; CDR3 DNA: TGTGCCACCAGCCTCTGGCTCAATCAGCCCCAGCATTTT
D gene: NA; V gene: TRBV25-1; clone size: NA; CDR3 length: 12; J gene: TRBJ2-1; CDR3 protein: CASSRAGDEQFF; CDR3 DNA: TGTGCCAGCAGTCGGGCGGGCGATGAGCAGTTCTTC
D gene: TRBD1; V gene: TRBV14; clone size: few; CDR3 length: 15; J gene: TRBJ2-5; CDR3 protein: CASSRDRGRQETQYF; CDR3 DNA: TGTGCCAGCAGCCGAGACAGGGGGCGGCAAGAGACCCAGTACTTC
D gene: TRBD1; V gene: TRBV19; clone size: NA; CDR3 length: 17; J gene: TRBJ1-5; CDR3 protein: CASSIEAGTALEGPQHF; CDR3 DNA: TGTGCCAGTAGTATAGAGGCAGGGACAGCCTTAGAGGGGCCCCAGCATTTT
D gene: TRBD1; V gene: TRBV7-3; clone size: NA; CDR3 length: 13; J gene: TRBJ2-3; CDR3 protein: CASRAGGVDTQYF; CDR3 DNA: TGTGCCAGCAGAGCAGGGGGCGTAGATACGCAGTATTTT
D gene: NA; V gene: TRBV7-7; clone size: NA; CDR3 length: 13; J gene: TRBJ2-7; CDR3 protein: CASSLGHLYEQYF; CDR3 DNA: TGTGCCAGCAGCTTAGGGCACCTCTACGAGCAGTACTTC
D gene: TRBD1; V gene: TRBV28; clone size: NA; CDR3 length: 19; J gene: TRBJ2-7; CDR3 protein: CASSGTFRDRGASSYEQYF; CDR3 DNA: TGTGCCAGCAGTGGAACTTTCCGGGACAGGGGGGCGAGCTCCTACGAGCAGTACTTC
D gene: TRBD1; V gene: TRBV6-5; clone size: NA; CDR3 length: 12; J gene: TRBJ2-7; CDR3 protein: CASSYGTGTQYF; CDR3 DNA: TGTGCCAGCAGTTACGGGACAGGAACGCAGTACTTC
D gene: TRBD1; V gene: TRBV6-1; clone size: few; CDR3 length: 14; J gene: TRBJ1-1; CDR3 protein: CASSEAGGNTEAFF; CDR3 DNA: TGTGCCAGCAGTGAGGCAGGGGGCAACACTGAAGCTTTCTTT
D gene: NA; V gene: TRBV5-6; clone size: NA; CDR3 length: 15; J gene: TRBJ1-1; CDR3 protein: CASSEREARNTEAFF; CDR3 DNA: TGTGCCAGCAGCGAGAGGGAAGCAAGGAACACTGAAGCTTTCTTT
D gene: TRBD2; V gene: TRBV18; clone size: NA; CDR3 length: 16; J gene: TRBJ2-5; CDR3 protein: CASSQLAGGPEETQYF; CDR3 DNA: TGTGCCAGCTCACAACTAGCGGGAGGGCCAGAAGAGACCCAGTACTTC
D gene: NA; V gene: TRBV7-8; clone size: NA; CDR3 length: 16; J gene: TRBJ1-2; CDR3 protein: CASSLGQREKIYGYTF; CDR3 DNA: TGTGCCAGCAGCTTAGGACAGCGGGAAAAGATCTATGGCTACACCTTC
D gene: NA; V gene: TRBV19; clone size: NA; CDR3 length: 17; J gene: TRBJ2-1; CDR3 protein: CASRGQGGGNRANEQFF; CDR3 DNA: TGTGCCAGTAGGGGTCAGGGAGGCGGGAATAGGGCCAATGAGCAGTTCTTC
D gene: NA; V gene: TRBV5-1; clone size: NA; CDR3 length: 17; J gene: TRBJ2-2; CDR3 protein: CASSLATSTVLTGELFF; CDR3 DNA: TGCGCCAGCAGCTTGGCCACAAGTACCGTGCTGACCGGGGAGCTGTTTTTT
D gene: NA; V gene: TRBV21-1; clone size: NA; CDR3 length: 18; J gene: TRBJ2-6; CDR3 protein: CACLGRVGGLAGANVLTF; CDR3 DNA: TGTGCCTGCCTCGGACGCGTCGGAGGGCTCGCCGGGGCCAACGTCCTGACTTTC
D gene: NA; V gene: TRBV14; clone size: NA; CDR3 length: 15; J gene: TRBJ1-2; CDR3 protein: CASSQGEGPGYGYTF; CDR3 DNA: TGTGCCAGCAGCCAAGGGGAGGGGCCCGGCTATGGCTACACCTTC
D gene: TRBD2; V gene: TRBV30; clone size: NA; CDR3 length: 19; J gene: TRBJ2-1; CDR3 protein: CAWNPTPRTSGDSYNEQFF; CDR3 DNA: TGTGCCTGGAACCCCACACCTCGGACTAGCGGCGACTCCTACAATGAGCAGTTCTTC
D gene: TRBD1; V gene: TRBV9; clone size: NA; CDR3 length: 15; J gene: TRBJ2-7; CDR3 protein: CASSVGGGQNYEQYF; CDR3 DNA: TGTGCCAGCAGCGTGGGTGGGGGACAGAACTACGAGCAGTACTTC
D gene: TRBD2; V gene: TRBV5-1; clone size: once; CDR3 length: 16; J gene: TRBJ2-1; CDR3 protein: CASSFNPSGSPNEQFF; CDR3 DNA: TGCGCCAGCAGCTTTAATCCTAGCGGGAGCCCGAATGAGCAGTTCTTC
D gene: TRBD2; V gene: TRBV5-1; clone size: once; CDR3 length: 15; J gene: TRBJ2-7; CDR3 protein: CASSLASGIGYEQYF; CDR3 DNA: TGCGCCAGCAGCTTGGCTAGCGGGATAGGCTACGAGCAGTACTTC
D gene: NA; V gene: TRBV19; clone size: NA; CDR3 length: 13; J gene: TRBJ2-5; CDR3 protein: CASSMWSQETQYF; CDR3 DNA: TGTGCCAGTAGTATGTGGAGCCAAGAGACCCAGTACTTC
D gene: TRBD1; V gene: TRBV29-1; clone size: medium-sized; CDR3 length: 11; J gene: TRBJ1-2; CDR3 protein: CSVAQGQRYTF; CDR3 DNA: TGCAGCGTTGCACAGGGGCAACGCTACACCTTC
D gene: NA; V gene: TRBV27; clone size: NA; CDR3 length: 14; J gene: TRBJ2-3; CDR3 protein: CASSSRGGTDTQYF; CDR3 DNA: TGTGCCAGCAGTAGCAGGGGAGGCACAGATACGCAGTATTTT
D gene: TRBD1; V gene: TRBV5-1; clone size: once; CDR3 length: 15; J gene: TRBJ1-1; CDR3 protein: CASSLFGQGNTEAFF; CDR3 DNA: TGCGCCAGCAGCTTGTTCGGACAGGGGAACACTGAAGCTTTCTTT
D gene: NA; V gene: TRBV6-1; clone size: few; CDR3 length: 14; J gene: TRBJ1-5; CDR3 protein: CASSIQVRNQPQHF; CDR3 DNA: TGTGCCAGCAGTATACAGGTCCGCAATCAGCCCCAGCATTTT
D gene: TRBD2; V gene: TRBV5-1; clone size: NA; CDR3 length: 16; J gene: TRBJ2-3; CDR3 protein: CASSFLEGLATDTQYF; CDR3 DNA: TGCGCCAGCAGCTTCCTAGAGGGACTAGCGACAGATACGCAGTATTTT
D gene: NA; V gene: TRBV21-1; clone size: NA; CDR3 length: 14; J gene: TRBJ2-1; CDR3 protein: CASSKAPRAHEQFF; CDR3 DNA: TGTGCCAGCAGCAAAGCTCCCAGGGCACATGAGCAGTTCTTC
D gene: TRBD2; V gene: TRBV7-8; clone size: NA; CDR3 length: 15; J gene: TRBJ2-3; CDR3 protein: CASSQGLAATDTQYF; CDR3 DNA: TGTGCCAGCAGCCAGGGACTAGCGGCAACAGATACGCAGTATTTT
D gene: NA; V gene: TRBV2; clone size: NA; CDR3 length: 14; J gene: TRBJ2-2; CDR3 protein: CASKQGPNTGELFF; CDR3 DNA: TGTGCCAGTAAACAGGGTCCGAACACCGGGGAGCTGTTTTTT
D gene: TRBD1; V gene: TRBV9; clone size: NA; CDR3 length: 15; J gene: TRBJ1-2; CDR3 protein: CASSVESLGQGPTTF; CDR3 DNA: TGTGCCAGCAGCGTAGAGTCGTTGGGACAGGGCCCCACGACCTTC
D gene: NA; V gene: TRBV28; clone size: NA; CDR3 length: 15; J gene: TRBJ2-1; CDR3 protein: CASRPTASSYNEQFF; CDR3 DNA: TGTGCCAGCAGGCCGACAGCCTCCTCCTACAATGAGCAGTTCTTC
D gene: TRBD1; V gene: TRBV5-1; clone size: NA; CDR3 length: 14; J gene: TRBJ1-3; CDR3 protein: CASSPTTGANTIYF; CDR3 DNA: TGCGCCAGCAGCCCAACGACAGGGGCCAACACCATATATTTT
D gene: NA; V gene: TRBV6-4; clone size: NA; CDR3 length: 13; J gene: TRBJ2-5; CDR3 protein: CASSALRGETQYF; CDR3 DNA: TGTGCCAGCAGTGCCCTTAGGGGGGAGACCCAGTACTTC
D gene: NA; V gene: TRBV4-1; clone size: few; CDR3 length: 14; J gene: TRBJ2-7; CDR3 protein: CASSQETFTYEQYF; CDR3 DNA: TGCGCCAGCAGCCAAGAGACTTTCACCTACGAGCAGTACTTC
D gene: NA; V gene: TRBV28; clone size: NA; CDR3 length: 14; J gene: TRBJ2-1; CDR3 protein: CASSFSGLYNEQFF; CDR3 DNA: TGTGCCAGCAGTTTCTCGGGACTTTACAATGAGCAGTTCTTC
D gene: NA; V gene: TRBV6-6; clone size: few; CDR3 length: 13; J gene: TRBJ2-7; CDR3 protein: CASSLTSTYEQYF; CDR3 DNA: TGTGCCAGCAGCCTAACTTCTACCTACGAGCAGTACTTC
D gene: TRBD1; V gene: TRBV27; clone size: once; CDR3 length: 15; J gene: TRBJ2-1; CDR3 protein: CASSLLPRGLDEQFF; CDR3 DNA: TGTGCCAGCAGTTTATTGCCCAGGGGGCTCGATGAGCAGTTCTTC
D gene: NA; V gene: TRBV6-5; clone size: NA; CDR3 length: 13; J gene: TRBJ2-5; CDR3 protein: CASSSGIFGTQYF; CDR3 DNA: TGTGCCAGCAGTTCGGGAATCTTCGGGACCCAGTACTTC
D gene: TRBD2; V gene: TRBV5-1; clone size: NA; CDR3 length: 15; J gene: TRBJ2-7; CDR3 protein: CASSSGLAQYYEQYF; CDR3 DNA: TGCGCCAGCAGCTCGGGACTAGCGCAATACTACGAGCAGTACTTC
D gene: NA; V gene: TRBV4-2; clone size: NA; CDR3 length: 15; J gene: TRBJ2-3; CDR3 protein: CASSQDFRRTDTQYF; CDR3 DNA: TGTGCCAGCAGCCAAGATTTTAGGAGGACAGATACGCAGTATTTT
D gene: TRBD2; V gene: TRBV5-4; clone size: NA; CDR3 length: 17; J gene: TRBJ2-1; CDR3 protein: CASSLALSQRDYNEQFF; CDR3 DNA: TGTGCCAGCAGCTTGGCCCTCTCCCAGCGGGACTACAATGAGCAGTTCTTC
D gene: NA; V gene: TRBV9; clone size: NA; CDR3 length: 15; J gene: TRBJ2-1; CDR3 protein: CASSVGRGAYNEQFF; CDR3 DNA: TGTGCCAGCAGCGTAGGGCGGGGAGCCTACAATGAGCAGTTCTTC
D gene: NA; V gene: TRBV6-4; clone size: NA; CDR3 length: 16; J gene: TRBJ1-2; CDR3 protein: CASSDFVEGQAYGYTF; CDR3 DNA: TGTGCCAGCAGTGACTTTGTCGAGGGCCAGGCCTATGGCTACACCTTC
D gene: TRBD1; V gene: TRBV5-1; clone size: NA; CDR3 length: 13; J gene: TRBJ2-7; CDR3 protein: CASSFGQGDEQYF; CDR3 DNA: TGCGCCAGCAGCTTCGGACAGGGAGACGAGCAGTACTTC
D gene: NA; V gene: TRBV6-5; clone size: NA; CDR3 length: 12; J gene: TRBJ1-1; CDR3 protein: CASSYSGGAAFF; CDR3 DNA: TGTGCCAGCAGTTATAGTGGTGGGGCAGCTTTCTTT
D gene: TRBD1; V gene: TRBV7-9; clone size: NA; CDR3 length: 16; J gene: TRBJ2-5; CDR3 protein: CASSLRGQGAQETQYF; CDR3 DNA: TGTGCCAGCAGCTTACGGGGACAGGGTGCCCAAGAGACCCAGTACTTC
D gene: TRBD1; V gene: TRBV4-1; clone size: NA; CDR3 length: 18; J gene: TRBJ2-7; CDR3 protein: CASSQEGPGTGGRGEQYF; CDR3 DNA: TGCGCCAGCAGCCAAGAGGGACCGGGGACAGGGGGCAGAGGTGAGCAGTACTTC
D gene: NA; V gene: TRBV5-1; clone size: NA; CDR3 length: 14; J gene: TRBJ2-1; CDR3 protein: CASSQDYQGDEQFF; CDR3 DNA: TGCGCCAGCAGCCAGGACTATCAAGGGGATGAGCAGTTCTTC
D gene: TRBD1; V gene: TRBV15; clone size: NA; CDR3 length: 17; J gene: TRBJ2-6; CDR3 protein: CATSRDRGLGGANVLTF; CDR3 DNA: TGTGCCACCAGCCGGGACAGGGGGCTTGGTGGGGCCAACGTCCTGACTTTC
D gene: TRBD2; V gene: TRBV5-1; clone size: NA; CDR3 length: 14; J gene: TRBJ2-3; CDR3 protein: CASSQGLAGDTQYF; CDR3 DNA: TGCGCCAGCAGCCAGGGACTAGCGGGAGATACGCAGTATTTT
D gene: TRBD1; V gene: TRBV19; clone size: NA; CDR3 length: 16; J gene: TRBJ2-2; CDR3 protein: CASRRTGGDLIGELFF; CDR3 DNA: TGTGCCAGTAGAAGGACAGGGGGCGACTTGATCGGGGAGCTGTTTTTT
D gene: TRBD1; V gene: TRBV5-4; clone size: NA; CDR3 length: 15; J gene: TRBJ2-5; CDR3 protein: CASSLPGGLQETQYF; CDR3 DNA: TGTGCCAGCAGCCTACCAGGGGGCCTCCAAGAGACCCAGTACTTC
D gene: TRBD1; V gene: TRBV19; clone size: NA; CDR3 length: 14; J gene: TRBJ1-5; CDR3 protein: CASSIQGGQTSQHF; CDR3 DNA: TGTGCCAGTAGTATCCAGGGGGGTCAGACTTCCCAGCATTTT
D gene: TRBD1; V gene: TRBV19; clone size: NA; CDR3 length: 19; J gene: TRBJ1-5; CDR3 protein: CASSRRTGTGVFGSQPQHF; CDR3 DNA: TGTGCCAGTAGTCGCAGAACCGGGACAGGGGTATTCGGGAGTCAGCCCCAGCATTTT
D gene: TRBD1; V gene: TRBV10-2; clone size: NA; CDR3 length: 14; J gene: TRBJ2-7; CDR3 protein: CASTSDRDSYEQYF; CDR3 DNA: TGCGCCAGCACTTCAGACAGGGACTCCTACGAGCAGTACTTC
D gene: NA; V gene: TRBV28; clone size: NA; CDR3 length: 15; J gene: TRBJ2-2; CDR3 protein: CASSDSGVYTGELFF; CDR3 DNA: TGTGCCAGCAGTGATTCGGGAGTATACACCGGGGAGCTGTTTTTT
D gene: NA; V gene: TRBV29-1; clone size: NA; CDR3 length: 14; J gene: TRBJ2-1; CDR3 protein: CSVGVANSYNEQFF; CDR3 DNA: TGCAGCGTTGGGGTAGCGAACTCCTACAATGAGCAGTTCTTC
D gene: TRBD2; V gene: TRBV18; clone size: NA; CDR3 length: 16; J gene: TRBJ2-7; CDR3 protein: CASSPIAGASSYEQYF; CDR3 DNA: TGTGCCAGCTCACCTATAGCGGGAGCAAGCTCCTACGAGCAGTACTTC